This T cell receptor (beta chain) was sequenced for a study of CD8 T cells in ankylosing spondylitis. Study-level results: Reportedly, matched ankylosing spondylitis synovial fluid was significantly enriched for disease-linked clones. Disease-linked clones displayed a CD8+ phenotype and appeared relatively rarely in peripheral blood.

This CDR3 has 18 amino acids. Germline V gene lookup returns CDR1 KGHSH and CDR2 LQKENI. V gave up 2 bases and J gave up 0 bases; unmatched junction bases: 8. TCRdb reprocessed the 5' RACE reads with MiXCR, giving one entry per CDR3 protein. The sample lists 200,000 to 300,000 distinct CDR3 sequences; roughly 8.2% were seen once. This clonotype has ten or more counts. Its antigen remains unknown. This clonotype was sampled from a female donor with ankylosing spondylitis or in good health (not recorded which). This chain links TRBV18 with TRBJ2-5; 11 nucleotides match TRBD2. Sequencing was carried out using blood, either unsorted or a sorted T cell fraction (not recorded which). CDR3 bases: TGTGCCAGCTCACCATTTGGGACTAGCGGTTCGTACCAAGAGACCCAGTACTTC. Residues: CASSPFGTSGSYQETQYF.